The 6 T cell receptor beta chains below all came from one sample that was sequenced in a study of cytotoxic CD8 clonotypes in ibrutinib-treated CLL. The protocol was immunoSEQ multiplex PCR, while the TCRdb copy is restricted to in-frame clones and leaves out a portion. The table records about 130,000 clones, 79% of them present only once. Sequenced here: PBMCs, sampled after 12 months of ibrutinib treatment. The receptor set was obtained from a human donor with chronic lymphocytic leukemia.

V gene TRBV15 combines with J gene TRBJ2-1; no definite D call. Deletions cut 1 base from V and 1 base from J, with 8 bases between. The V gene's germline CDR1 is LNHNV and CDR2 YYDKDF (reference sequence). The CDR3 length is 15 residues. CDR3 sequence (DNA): TGTGCCACCAGCAGAGGAATATGGTCCTACAATGAGCAGTTCTTC. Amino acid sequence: CATSRGIWSYNEQFF.

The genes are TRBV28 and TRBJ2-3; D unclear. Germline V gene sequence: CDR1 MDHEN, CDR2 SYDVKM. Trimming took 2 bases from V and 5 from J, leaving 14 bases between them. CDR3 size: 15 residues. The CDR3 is CASSLRLTLGDTQYF. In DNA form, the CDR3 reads TGTGCCAGCAGTTTACGGCTTACCCTCGGAGATACGCAGTATTTT.

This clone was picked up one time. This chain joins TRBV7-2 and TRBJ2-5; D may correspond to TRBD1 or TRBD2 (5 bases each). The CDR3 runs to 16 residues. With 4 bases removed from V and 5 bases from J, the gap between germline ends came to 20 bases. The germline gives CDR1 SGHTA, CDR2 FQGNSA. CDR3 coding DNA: TGTGCCAGCAGCTCCAATGGGGGTGCGGGTGGGGAGACCCAGTACTTC. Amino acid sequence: CASSSNGGAGGETQYF.

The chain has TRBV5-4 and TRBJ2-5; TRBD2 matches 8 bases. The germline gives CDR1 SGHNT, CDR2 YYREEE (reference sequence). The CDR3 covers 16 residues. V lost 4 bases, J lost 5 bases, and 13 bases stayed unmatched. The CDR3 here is CASSAPTAGDSETQYF. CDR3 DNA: TGTGCCAGCAGCGCCCCCACAGCGGGAGATTCTGAGACCCAGTACTTC. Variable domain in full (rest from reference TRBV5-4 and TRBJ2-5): ETGVTQSPTHLIKTRGQQVTLRCSSQSGHNTVSWYQQALGQGPQFIFQYYREEENGRGNFPPRFSGLQFPNYSSELNVNALELDDSALYLCASSAPTAGDSETQYFGPGTRLLVL.

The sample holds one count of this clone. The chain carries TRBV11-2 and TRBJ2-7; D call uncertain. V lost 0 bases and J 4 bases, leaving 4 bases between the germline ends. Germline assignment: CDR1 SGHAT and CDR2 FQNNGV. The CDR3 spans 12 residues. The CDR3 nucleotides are TGTGCCAGCAGCTTAGACGGTTACGAGCAGTACTTC. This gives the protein CASSLDGYEQYF.

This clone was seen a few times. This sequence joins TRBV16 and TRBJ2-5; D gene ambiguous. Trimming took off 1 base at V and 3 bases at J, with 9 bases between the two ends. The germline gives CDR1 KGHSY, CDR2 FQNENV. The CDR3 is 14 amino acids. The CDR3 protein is CASSQYVSKETQYF. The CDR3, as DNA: TGTGCCAGCAGCCAATATGTCAGCAAAGAGACCCAGTACTTC.